Following are 26 T cell receptor beta chains from one sample sequenced in a study of T cells after yellow fever vaccination. MiXCR, run by TCRdb on the 5' RACE reads, gives a single entry per CDR3 protein. The table shows around 360,000 distinct CDR3 sequences, with 9.5% to 13% occurring only once. The sequenced sample was PBMCs, obtained on the day of the first yellow fever vaccination. The receptors come from a man between 18 and 35 years old who received the YFV17D yellow fever vaccine.

The J gene is TRBJ2-3, the V gene TRBV3-1, with D perhaps matching TRBD2 (6 bases). Trimming removed 6 bases at V and 0 bases at J, with 19 bases between. The CDR3 is 17 amino acids. Looked up from germline, CDR1 is LGHDT and CDR2 is YNNKEL (reference sequence). The CDR3 region is CASRALTGVSSTDTQYF. CDR3 nucleotide sequence: TGTGCCAGCAGGGCGCTTACGGGAGTCTCGAGCACAGATACGCAGTATTTT.

This clonotype was recorded a few times. One junction end does not reproduce the germline sequence, and a read error may be involved. The chain carries TRBV7-2 and TRBJ2-1; 9 nucleotides match TRBD2. Germline V CDR1 and CDR2: SGHTA, FQGNSA. This CDR3 region has 16 residues. CDR3 in DNA: TGTGCCAGCAGCCTAGCTGCAGCGGGGGGCGGCGATGAGCAGTTCTTC. Its protein product is CASSLAAAGGGDEQFF.

This clonotype has only a few counts. The V and J genes are TRBV2 and TRBJ2-7; D might be TRBD1 (6 bases). This CDR3 is built from 14 residues. With 8 bases removed from V and 1 base from J, the gap between germline ends came to 15 bases. Germline assignment: CDR1 SNHLY and CDR2 FYNNEI. This CDR3 is CASLRGQNSYEQYF. CDR3 bases: TGTGCCAGCCTCCGTGGACAGAATTCCTACGAGCAGTACTTC.

The J gene is TRBJ2-2, the V gene TRBV4-1; TRBD2 matches 7 bases. With V trimmed by 4 bases and J by 7 bases, 6 bases remained unmatched. The germline CDR1 and CDR2 sequences are MGHRA and YSYEKL. This CDR3 has 14 amino acids. This chain's CDR3 is CASSRERGNGELFF. CDR3 nucleotides: TGCGCCAGCAGCCGCGAGCGGGGAAACGGGGAGCTGTTTTTT.

V is TRBV11-2 and J is TRBJ1-5; no reliable D call. Trimming left V 5 bases short and J 7 bases short, with 12 bases between. CDR1 SGHAT and CDR2 FQNNGV come from the germline V gene. This CDR3 region has 13 residues. The CDR3 coding sequence is TGTGCCAGCAGCCCAGAAAGACACCAGCCCCAGCATTTT. Translating gives CASSPERHQPQHF.

V gene TRBV2 combines with J gene TRBJ1-5, with 10 bases matching TRBD1. The CDR3 consists of 14 residues. Trimming cost V 9 bases and J 6 bases; bases outside gene matches: 8. Germline lookup yields CDR1 SNHLY and CDR2 FYNNEI. For the CDR3, the DNA is TGTGCCAGTACTGGGGACAGGGGTAGTCAGCCCCAGCATTTT. It translates to CASTGDRGSQPQHF.

The rearrangement uses TRBV5-4 and TRBJ2-7; 11 bases agree with TRBD2. Germline V gives CDR1 SGHNT, CDR2 YYREEE (reference sequence). CDR3 size: 16 residues. With 0 bases clipped from V and 2 bases from J, the junction kept 4 bases outside the gene matches. In DNA, the CDR3 is TGTGCCAGCAGCTTGGGAACTAGCGGGGGACCCTACGAGCAGTACTTC. The encoded protein is CASSLGTSGGPYEQYF.

The chain links TRBV12-3 or TRBV12-4 to TRBJ1-5; the D gene is possibly TRBD1 (6 bases). The CDR3 runs to 13 residues. The V end was cut by 8 bases, the J end by 6 bases, with 14 bases between. The CDR3 protein is CASRRGTSQPQHF. The CDR3 coding sequence is TGTGCCAGCCGACGCGGGACAAGTCAGCCCCAGCATTTT.

This clonotype was found a few times. The chain links TRBV6-1 to TRBJ2-1; 7 nucleotides align to TRBD2. Germline lookup yields CDR1 MNHNS and CDR2 SASEGT. The junction had 7 bases not matched to a gene; V was cut back by 2 bases and J by 3 bases. The CDR3 length is 16 residues. The CDR3 region is CASSEYWGGGYNEQFF. CDR3 DNA sequence: TGTGCCAGCAGTGAATATTGGGGGGGGGGCTACAATGAGCAGTTCTTC.

This clonotype was seen a few times. This rearrangement joins TRBV7-9 to TRBJ2-2; D is perhaps TRBD1 (5 bases). CDR1 and CDR2 from the germline V gene are SEHNR and FQNEAQ (reference sequence). This CDR3 has 17 residues. V lost 6 bases and J lost 7, with 24 bases in between. The CDR3 loop is CASRRDSLQGAGGELFF. For the CDR3, the DNA is TGTGCCAGCAGACGTGATAGCTTGCAGGGCGCAGGCGGGGAGCTGTTTTTT.

In its sample, this clonotype was seen a few times. The gene calls are TRBV7-9 and TRBJ2-1; TRBD1 or TRBD2 may be the D gene (7 bases each). The germline V gene encodes CDR1 SEHNR and CDR2 FQNEAQ (reference sequence). The CDR3 runs 15 residues. V was cut by 2 bases and J by 6 bases, with 14 bases left in between. The CDR3 DNA reads TGTGCCAGCAGCTTATGGCAGGGGGAGGGCAATGAGCAGTTCTTC. Translating gives CASSLWQGEGNEQFF.

This clonotype was seen more than once but under ten times. The V gene is TRBV18, the J gene TRBJ2-6; D gene uncertain. The CDR3 covers 18 residues. Germline assignment: CDR1 KGHSH and CDR2 LQKENI. Trimming removed 0 bases from V and 2 bases from J, with 14 bases in between. The CDR3 sequence: CASSPPVSYSPGANVLTF. CDR3 DNA sequence: TGTGCCAGCTCACCACCCGTTTCCTACTCTCCTGGGGCCAACGTCCTGACTTTC.

Ten or more counts support this clonotype. The chain recombines TRBV6-5 with TRBJ1-1, with no clear D. V was clipped by 3 bases and J by 3 bases, with 8 bases between them. Germline V lookup: CDR1 MNHEY, CDR2 SVGAGI. The CDR3 sequence is 13 residues long. CDR3 loop: CASSYQMDTEAFF. The DNA for the CDR3 is TGTGCCAGCAGTTATCAAATGGACACTGAAGCTTTCTTT.

This clonotype was counted a few times. V and J are TRBV7-2 and TRBJ1-2; D remains unclear. Germline CDR1 and CDR2: SGHTA and FQGNSA. V was trimmed by 4 bases and J by 8 bases, leaving 14 bases between them. The CDR3 has 13 residues. CDR3: CASSSRLTGGYTF. CDR3 coding DNA: TGTGCCAGCAGCTCCCGATTAACCGGCGGCTACACCTTC.

This clonotype was detected only a few times. The chain has TRBV7-2 and TRBJ1-1, with a tentative D call TRBD1 (6 bases). V lost 5 bases, J lost 0 bases, and 10 bases lay in between. Germline V CDR1 and CDR2: SGHTA, FQGNSA. CDR3 length: 14 residues. This CDR3 reads CASSRQALNTEAFF. DNA for the CDR3: TGTGCCAGCAGCCGACAGGCTTTGAACACTGAAGCTTTCTTT.

This clonotype was seen a handful of times. The chain carries TRBV20-1 and TRBJ1-2, with D uncertain. This CDR3 has 12 residues. V gave up 5 bases and J gave up 3 bases, with 10 bases separating them. Per germline, CDR1 DFQATT and CDR2 SNEGSKA (reference sequence). CDR3 protein: CSALDGYYGYTF. DNA of the CDR3: TGCAGTGCTTTGGACGGGTACTATGGCTACACCTTC.

This clonotype was picked up a small number of times. The chain is built from TRBV6-6 and TRBJ1-2; D is uncertain. Germline V gene sequence: CDR1 MNHNY, CDR2 SVGAGI (reference sequence). V was shortened by 6 bases and J by 6 bases, with 14 bases between the two germline ends. This CDR3 has 13 residues. The CDR3 DNA sequence: TGTGCCAGCAGCCTTGAAGGGAGGAATGGCTACACCTTC. Protein sequence: CASSLEGRNGYTF.

This clonotype was detected a few times. This rearrangement joins TRBV9 to TRBJ1-3; possible D gene TRBD1, 5 bases. Germline V gives CDR1 SGDLS, CDR2 YYNGEE. This CDR3 is 14 amino acids long. V lost 4 bases and J 8 bases, leaving 16 bases between the germline ends. The CDR3 DNA reads as TGTGCCAGCAGCCTAATCGACAGTCGCGACACCATATATTTT. It translates to CASSLIDSRDTIYF.

This clonotype has just a few counts. The rearrangement joins TRBV5-1 to TRBJ2-5; the D gene is possibly TRBD2 (5 bases). V lost 2 bases to trimming and J lost 4 bases, with 21 bases between them. Per germline, CDR1 SGHRS and CDR2 YFSETQ. The length of the CDR3 is 17 residues. DNA for the CDR3: TGCGCCAGCAGCTTTGCGACTAAAGGGAGTAGTGGAGAGACCCAGTACTTC. Amino acids: CASSFATKGSSGETQYF.

The chain combines TRBV18 with TRBJ2-5, with TRBD2 matching 8 bases. Germline-derived CDR1 and CDR2 are KGHSH and LQKENI. The CDR3 loop spans 15 amino acids. Trimming cost V 6 bases and J 5 bases; bases outside gene matches: 11. DNA of the CDR3: TGTGCCAGCTCTCCGGGACTAGTTGACGGGGAGACCCAGTACTTC. Its translation: CASSPGLVDGETQYF.

This clonotype came up a few times. The V and J genes are TRBV5-1 and TRBJ1-1, with a possible D match to TRBD1 (6 bases). Germline V gene sequence: CDR1 SGHRS, CDR2 YFSETQ. V gave up 4 bases and J gave up 4 bases, with 17 bases separating them. There are 15 residues in the CDR3. CDR3 loop: CASSSLEGVTTEAFF. CDR3 bases: TGCGCCAGCAGCAGCTTGGAGGGGGTGACCACTGAAGCTTTCTTT.

This clonotype came up a few times. V and J are TRBV4-2 and TRBJ2-5; D ambiguous. The CDR3 sequence is 13 residues long. V lost 3 bases and J 1 base, leaving 6 bases between the germline ends. Germline-derived CDR1 and CDR2 are LGHNA and YNFKEQ. This CDR3 is CASSQVLQETQYF. In nucleotides, the CDR3 is TGTGCCAGCAGCCAGGTCCTCCAAGAGACCCAGTACTTC.

This clonotype was seen a handful of times. The J gene is TRBJ1-5, the V gene TRBV7-8; unclear D gene. Germline-derived CDR1 and CDR2 are SGHVS and FQNEAQ. The CDR3 consists of 15 residues. The V gene lost 4 bases and the J gene lost 4 bases, with 14 bases spanning the gap. Here the CDR3 DNA reads TGTGCCAGCAGCTCCTACGACCCCGGGAATCAGCCCCAGCATTTT. The encoded protein is CASSSYDPGNQPQHF.

This clonotype was counted between two and nine times. V is TRBV4-1 and J is TRBJ1-2, with a tentative D call TRBD1 (5 bases). Germline V CDR1 and CDR2: MGHRA, YSYEKL. The CDR3 totals 12 residues. Trimming pared 5 bases from V and 8 bases from J, leaving 12 bases between. The CDR3 DNA follows: TGCGCCAGCAGCGGCGACAGATGGGGCTACACCTTC. It encodes CASSGDRWGYTF.

This clonotype was picked up a small number of times. This rearrangement joins TRBV7-8 to TRBJ2-7; D not resolved. Trimming took 5 bases from V and 4 from J, leaving 15 bases between them. The CDR3 has 14 residues. Germline CDR1 is SGHVS and CDR2 is FQNEAQ. CDR3 sequence (DNA): TGTGCCAGCAGCCCCAAACGACCCGCTTACGAGCAGTACGTC. It codes for CASSPKRPAYEQYV.

This clonotype occurred a few times. The rearrangement uses TRBV4-3 and TRBJ2-4; D call uncertain. The V end lost 1 base, the J end lost 9 bases, and 13 bases lay between the germline ends. Germline V gene data show CDR1 as LGHNA and CDR2 as YSLEER. This CDR3 comprises 14 residues. The CDR3 DNA is TGCGCCAGCAGCCAAGGGTCCCGGGCAAGCATTCAGTACTTC. This codes for CASSQGSRASIQYF.